Detailed here is one TCR beta chain. Time point specified: newly diagnosed GD, antithyroid drugs for less than 3 months. PBMC RNA served as the TCR library source. Each of the patients was recruited from an endocrinology department situated in Xi'an, China. These data come from a study of regulatory T cells in long-lasting Graves disease. Both iRepertoire HTBI primers and Arm-PCR of CDR3 regions were used to build the TCR beta libraries. TCRdb processed the multiplex PCR reads anew with MiXCR; each CDR3 protein has one entry. The sample includes approximately 560,000 distinct CDR3 sequences, about 16% of them seen just once. Germline-derived CDR1 and CDR2 are WSHSY and SAAADI. With 11 bases clipped from V and 2 bases from J, the junction kept 7 bases outside the gene matches. CDR3 size: 13 residues. Another study also made use of these data, one on T cells in Graves' hyperthyroidism and ophthalmopathy. From that report: The patients, who ranged from 18 to 65 in age, presented with newly diagnosed hyperthyroidism lasting under 2 months. Carried out on the TCR CDR3, a first-round RT-PCR used the HTBI primer set. Most clonotypes that expanded in the thyroid above 0.001 also showed up in blood.

V is TRBV10-2 and J is TRBJ2-7; 9 bases map to TRBD1. The specimen was peripheral blood mononuclear cells (PBMCs), collected at new diagnosis, from a patient treated with antithyroid drugs. The clonotype originates from a man aged 18 to 30 with Graves disease. CDR3 loop: CAGRDREAYEQYF. The CDR3 bases are TGCGCCGGCCGGGACAGGGAAGCCTACGAGCAGTACTTC.